This T cell receptor beta chain was recovered during a study of identical twins. TCRdb fed the 5' RACE reads into MiXCR, producing one record per CDR3 protein. The data hold a few hundred thousand distinct CDR3 sequences, with roughly 9% observed a single time. The CDR3 consists of 12 residues. V lost 6 bases and J 4 bases, leaving 11 bases between the germline ends. Germline CDR1 is DFQATT and CDR2 is SNEGSKA (reference sequence). This receptor was identified in a woman in her fifties or sixties in good health. The sample comprised naive T cells sorted from blood. The chain combines TRBV20-1 with TRBJ2-3; D is perhaps TRBD2 (5 bases). CDR3 nucleotide sequence: TGCAGTGCCCTAGGAGGCGCAGATACGCAGTATTTT. Translating gives CSALGGADTQYF.